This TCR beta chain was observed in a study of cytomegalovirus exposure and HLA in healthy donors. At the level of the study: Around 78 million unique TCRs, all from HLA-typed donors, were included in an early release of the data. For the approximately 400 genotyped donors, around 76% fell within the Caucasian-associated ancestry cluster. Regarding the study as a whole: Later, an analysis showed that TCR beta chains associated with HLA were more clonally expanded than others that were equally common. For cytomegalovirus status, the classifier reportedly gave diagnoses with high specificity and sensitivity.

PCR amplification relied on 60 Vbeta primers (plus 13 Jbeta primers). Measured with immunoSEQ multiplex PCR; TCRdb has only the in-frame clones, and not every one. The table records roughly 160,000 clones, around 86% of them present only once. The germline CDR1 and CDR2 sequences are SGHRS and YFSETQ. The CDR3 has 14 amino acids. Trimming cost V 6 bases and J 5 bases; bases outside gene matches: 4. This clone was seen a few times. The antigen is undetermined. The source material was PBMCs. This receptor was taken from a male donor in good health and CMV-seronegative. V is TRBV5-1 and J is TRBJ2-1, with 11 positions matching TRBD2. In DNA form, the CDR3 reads TGCGCCAGCACCCCTAGCGGGGGGAACAATGAGCAGTTCTTC. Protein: CASTPSGGNNEQFF.